What follows are 25 T cell receptor beta chains derived from one specimen sequenced in a study of T cell responses to AZD1222 COVID-19 vaccine. Using immunoSEQ multiplex PCR, the repertoire was profiled, and TCRdb retains in-frame clones only, with some absent. Of approximately 190,000 clones in the sample, roughly 92% were seen once. The sample consisted of peripheral blood, taken on day 0 of AZD1222 vaccination. The source of these receptors is an adult in good health.

The V call is TRBV7-2, the J call TRBJ1-5; D is possibly TRBD1 (5 bases). Trimming left V 5 bases short and J 6 bases short, with 20 bases between. CDR3 length: 16 residues. Germline CDR1 SGHTA, CDR2 FQGNSA. The CDR3 DNA sequence: TGTGCCAGCAGCCCTTTCGGGGGAGGCACCCGTCAGCCCCAGCATTTT. It specifies CASSPFGGGTRQPQHF.

The J gene is TRBJ1-2, the V gene TRBV12-3 or TRBV12-4; no reliable D call. This CDR3 comprises 13 residues. V lost 3 bases and J 6 bases, leaving 11 bases between the germline ends. Here the CDR3 DNA reads TGTGCCAGCAGTTTCGTTGGAAAACATGGCTACACCTTC. Encoded protein: CASSFVGKHGYTF.

The chain uses TRBV7-2 and TRBJ2-5; possibly TRBD2 for D (7 bases). The CDR3 covers 15 residues. With 5 bases removed from V and 5 bases from J, the gap between germline ends came to 18 bases. CDR1 and CDR2 (germline): SGHTA, FQGNSA. CDR3 nucleotides: TGTGCCAGCAGCGCCAACCCGGGGGGCCAGGAGACCCAGTACTTC. Amino acids: CASSANPGGQETQYF.

This chain joins TRBV4-3 and TRBJ1-2, with a tentative D call TRBD1 (6 bases). The CDR3 length is 14 residues. With 1 base removed from V and 7 bases from J, the gap between germline ends came to 13 bases. Germline CDR1 is LGHNA and CDR2 is YSLEER. The CDR3 sequence: CASSQGPAGVGYTF. In DNA, the CDR3 is TGCGCCAGCAGCCAAGGGCCGGCAGGGGTTGGCTACACCTTC.

This chain connects TRBV6-5 to TRBJ2-3; the D gene could be TRBD1 or TRBD2 (5 bases each). Germline V lookup: CDR1 MNHEY, CDR2 SVGAGI. V lost 6 bases and J 5 bases, leaving 15 bases between the germline ends. This CDR3 has 14 amino acids. CDR3 sequence reads: CASRPMTAEDTQYF. CDR3 sequence (DNA): TGTGCCAGCAGACCGATGACAGCGGAAGATACGCAGTATTTT.

The chain recombines TRBV3-1 (or the pseudogene TRBV3-2) with TRBJ1-2; TRBD1 matches at 8 bases. The CDR3 has 17 residues. Germline lookup yields CDR1 LGHDT and CDR2 YNNKEL (reference sequence). The V and J ends lost 3 bases and 0 bases, in that order; junction bases with no gene match: 9. The CDR3 sequence is CASSHFDRGTSNYGYTF. The CDR3 DNA sequence: TGTGCCAGCAGCCACTTCGACAGGGGAACTTCTAACTATGGCTACACCTTC.

The rearrangement uses TRBV7-3 and TRBJ2-3; the D is unclear. Trimming shortened V by 2 bases and J by 0 bases, and 9 bases separated the two germline ends. This CDR3 has 15 residues. CDR1 SGHTA and CDR2 FQGTGA come from the germline V gene. This CDR3 reads CASSLSGLSTDTQYF. In DNA form, the CDR3 reads TGTGCCAGCAGCTTATCGGGCCTCAGCACAGATACGCAGTATTTT. Drawing the rest from reference TRBV7-3 and TRBJ2-3, the complete variable domain is GAGVSQTPSNKVTEKGKYVELRCDPISGHTALYWYRQSLGQGPEFLIYFQGTGAADDSGLPNDRFFAVRPEGSVSTLKIQRTERGDSAVYLCASSLSGLSTDTQYFGPGTRLTVL.

This clone was seen only once. The V and J genes are TRBV11-2 and TRBJ2-2; 9 bases match TRBD1. The CDR3 consists of 16 residues. Looked up from germline, CDR1 is SGHAT and CDR2 is FQNNGV. The ends lost 5 bases at V and 5 bases at J; junction bases unmatched: 9. CDR3 protein: CASSGYRGRDTGELFF. The CDR3 DNA reads as TGTGCCAGCAGCGGATACAGGGGGCGAGATACCGGGGAGCTGTTTTTT.

V is TRBV5-1 and J is TRBJ1-5; D gene ambiguous. Germline CDR1 SGHRS, CDR2 YFSETQ. This CDR3 is 11 amino acids long. V was shortened by 2 bases and J by 6 bases, with 3 bases between the two germline ends. The CDR3 reads CASSFGQPQHF. The DNA of the CDR3 is TGCGCCAGCAGCTTTGGTCAGCCCCAGCATTTT.

V and J are TRBV3-1 (or the pseudogene TRBV3-2) and TRBJ2-1; D is unclear. The CDR3 covers 15 residues. The ends were cut back, 0 bases at V and 0 bases at J, with 6 bases in the middle. Per germline, CDR1 LGHDT and CDR2 YNNKEL (reference sequence). The chain's CDR3 is CASSQDYSSYNEQFF. CDR3 in DNA: TGTGCCAGCAGCCAAGATTACAGCTCCTACAATGAGCAGTTCTTC.

V is TRBV15 and J is TRBJ1-4, with TRBD1 matching 10 bases. The V gene end was trimmed by 1 base and the J gene end by 9 bases; junction bases not matched to a gene: 11. Germline V lookup: CDR1 LNHNV, CDR2 YYDKDF (reference sequence). This CDR3 is 17 amino acids long. CDR3 DNA: TGTGCCACCAGCAGAGGTCCAGACAGGGGGCGATCCAAAAAACTGTTTTTT. It specifies CATSRGPDRGRSKKLFF.

The CDR3 DNA reads as TGTGCCAGTAGTATAGATCGAGGGAACTATGGCTACACCTTC. Translating it yields CASSIDRGNYGYTF. The rearrangement links TRBV19 to TRBJ1-2; D ambiguous. Germline V gene sequence: CDR1 LNHDA, CDR2 SQIVND (reference sequence). V lost 0 bases, J lost 2 bases, and 7 bases lay in between. This CDR3 has 14 residues.

This clone was observed a single time. The chain uses TRBV4-2 and TRBJ1-1; D is possibly TRBD1 (6 bases). CDR1 LGHNA and CDR2 YNFKEQ come from the germline V gene. The CDR3 has 17 amino acids. V lost 0 bases and J lost 0, with 14 bases in between. The DNA for the CDR3 is TGTGCCAGCAGCCAAGATGGACAGCTACTCATGAACACTGAAGCTTTCTTT. It encodes CASSQDGQLLMNTEAFF.

V gene TRBV3-1 (or the pseudogene TRBV3-2) combines with J gene TRBJ2-3; possibly TRBD2 for D (6 bases). V gave up 4 bases and J gave up 9 bases, with 11 bases separating them. This CDR3 has 12 residues. Germline V lookup: CDR1 LGHDT, CDR2 YNNKEL (reference sequence). The CDR3 DNA is TGTGCCAGCAGCCCCGCCGGGGGAACGCAGTATTTT. The encoded protein is CASSPAGGTQYF.

V is TRBV6-5 and J is TRBJ1-1; D not resolved. The CDR3 runs to 16 residues. Trimming shortened V by 3 bases and J by 2 bases, and 16 bases separated the two germline ends. Germline CDR1 is MNHEY and CDR2 is SVGAGI. CDR3: CASSYTGWQFNTEAFF. CDR3 DNA sequence: TGTGCCAGCAGTTATACGGGCTGGCAGTTTAACACTGAAGCTTTCTTT.

The chain combines TRBV6-5 with TRBJ1-1; D remains unclear. The germline V gene encodes CDR1 MNHEY and CDR2 SVGAGI. Trimming pared 7 bases from V and 5 bases from J, leaving 14 bases between. This CDR3 has 13 amino acids. CDR3 residues: CASNGVVGTEAFF. DNA for the CDR3: TGTGCCAGCAATGGAGTTGTGGGAACTGAAGCTTTCTTT.

The table lists this clone with a count of one. This rearrangement joins TRBV7-8 to TRBJ2-6; D unresolved. Per the germline V gene, CDR1 is SGHVS and CDR2 is FQNEAQ. CDR3 length equals 15 residues. The ends were cut back, 5 bases at V and 4 bases at J, with 12 bases in the middle. CDR3: CASSPGGSGANVLTF. The CDR3 DNA reads TGTGCCAGCAGCCCGGGTGGATCCGGGGCCAACGTCCTGACTTTC. The whole variable domain, filled in from reference TRBV7-8 and TRBJ2-6, reads GAGVSQSPRYKVAKRGQDVALRCDPISGHVSLFWYQQALGQGPEFLTYFQNEAQLDKSGLPSDRFFAERPEGSVSTLKIQRTQQEDSAVYLCASSPGGSGANVLTFGAGSRLTVL.

The V call is TRBV12-3 or TRBV12-4, the J call TRBJ1-5; perhaps TRBD1 as D (6 bases). V was trimmed by 7 bases and J by 10 bases, leaving 17 bases between them. The CDR3 has 13 amino acids. The CDR3 nucleotides read TGTGCCAGCATGGAACTGCCAGGGGAACCCCAGCATTTT. Its protein is CASMELPGEPQHF.

The rearrangement uses TRBV27 and TRBJ1-2; possibly TRBD1 for D (6 bases). Germline-derived CDR1 and CDR2 are MNHEY and SMNVEV (reference sequence). The V gene lost 5 bases and the J gene lost 4 bases, with 14 bases spanning the gap. This CDR3 contains 14 residues. The CDR3 region has the DNA TGTGCCAGCAGTCCCCTGGACAGACCCTATGGCTACACCTTC. It is translated as CASSPLDRPYGYTF.

The V call is TRBV7-9, the J call TRBJ1-2; D gene unclear. Trimming removed 1 base from V and 4 bases from J, with 7 bases in between. CDR1 and CDR2 from the germline V gene are SEHNR and FQNEAQ (reference sequence). The CDR3 covers 13 residues. Written as DNA, the CDR3 is TGTGCCAGCAGCTTAGGGGTTGGCTATGGCTACACCTTC. Translated, it gives CASSLGVGYGYTF. The variable domain in full, completed from reference TRBV7-9 and TRBJ1-2, reads DTGVSQNPRHKITKRGQNVTFRCDPISEHNRLYWYRQTLGQGPEFLTYFQNEAQLEKSRLLSDRFSAERPKGSFSTLEIQRTEQGDSAMYLCASSLGVGYGYTFGSGTRLTVV.

The CDR3 DNA is TGTGCCAGCAGCCAAGAAGGGGGACCCTTCGAGCAGTACTTC. Translation: CASSQEGGPFEQYF. This chain connects TRBV3-1 (or the pseudogene TRBV3-2) to TRBJ2-7, with D perhaps TRBD1 (6 bases). CDR3 length: 14 residues. CDR1 and CDR2 from the germline V gene are LGHDT and YNNKEL (reference sequence). The V end lost 0 bases, the J end lost 6 bases, and 12 bases lay between the germline ends.

The chain combines TRBV3-1 (or the pseudogene TRBV3-2) with TRBJ1-1; D is ambiguous. V lost 2 bases and J lost 5, with 3 bases in between. CDR1 and CDR2 from the germline V gene are LGHDT and YNNKEL (reference sequence). This CDR3 comprises 11 residues. Here the CDR3 DNA reads TGTGCCAGCAGCCAATTTACTGAAGCTTTCTTT. Protein product: CASSQFTEAFF.

The rearrangement joins TRBV5-6 to TRBJ2-1, with D perhaps matching TRBD2 (5 bases). There are 16 residues in the CDR3. V lost 2 bases and J 5 bases, leaving 17 bases between the germline ends. Germline CDR1 reads SGHDT; CDR2 reads YYEEEE. CDR3 sequence (DNA): TGTGCCAGCAGCTTTCCGGGCCCTCAGACTAACAATGAGCAGTTCTTC. Encoded protein: CASSFPGPQTNNEQFF.

The CDR3 region has the DNA TGTGCCAGCACCGGGGGCTACGAGCAGTACTTC. Its protein product is CASTGGYEQYF. The chain couples TRBV28 to TRBJ2-7, with D possibly matching TRBD2 (6 bases). V was shortened by 7 bases and J by 3 bases, with 7 bases between the two germline ends. This CDR3 is 11 amino acids long. Germline V lookup: CDR1 MDHEN, CDR2 SYDVKM. Full variable domain (missing parts from reference TRBV28 and TRBJ2-7): DVKVTQSSRYLVKRTGEKVFLECVQDMDHENMFWYRQDPGLGLRLIYFSYDVKMKEKGDIPEGYSVSREKKERFSLILESASTNQTSMYLCASTGGYEQYFGPGTRLTVT.

V usage is TRBV15 and J usage is TRBJ1-1; D remains unclear. Looked up from germline, CDR1 is LNHNV and CDR2 is YYDKDF (reference sequence). V lost 1 base to trimming and J lost 5 bases, with 14 bases between them. CDR3 length: 15 residues. The CDR3 region is CATSRAPRRDTEAFF. CDR3 DNA: TGTGCCACCAGCAGAGCCCCGCGCCGGGATACTGAAGCTTTCTTT.